These 5 T cell receptor beta chains were sequenced from one sample in a study of shared clonotypes between healthy human individuals. Method: immunoSEQ multiplex PCR; TCRdb's copy keeps in-frame clones and lacks some. The sample lists 2 million to 3 million clones, over 85% occurring once. Sequenced: naive CD4+ T cells from PBMCs. Subset described: CD45RA+ positively selected. Every receptor here comes from a man between 18 and 29 years old in good health. Some clones in this sample may be carry-over from other donors' samples.

The chain links TRBV7-2 to TRBJ2-3; 11 positions agree with TRBD2. The CDR3 has 17 residues. Germline V gene sequence: CDR1 SGHTA, CDR2 FQGNSA. V lost 3 bases, J lost 5 bases, and 10 bases stayed unmatched. CDR3 protein: CASSLLAGGASIDTQYF. Written as DNA, the CDR3 is TGTGCCAGCAGCTTGTTAGCGGGAGGGGCCTCAATAGATACGCAGTATTTT.

This clone showed up just once. The sample holds other DNA sequences that translate to the same CDR3. The CDR3 nucleotides are TGTGCCAGCAGCTTAACAGGGGGCCAATACAATGAGCAGTTCTTC. Translated, it gives CASSLTGGQYNEQFF. The chain employs TRBV7-3 and TRBJ2-1; 7 bases line up with TRBD1. CDR3 length: 15 amino acids. Germline loops: CDR1 SGHTA, CDR2 FQGTGA. Trimming took 0 bases from V and 4 from J; bases not matched to a gene: 3. The full variable domain, its missing parts supplied by reference TRBV7-3 and TRBJ2-1, is GAGVSQTPSNKVTEKGKYVELRCDPISGHTALYWYRQSLGQGPEFLIYFQGTGAADDSGLPNDRFFAVRPEGSVSTLKIQRTERGDSAVYLCASSLTGGQYNEQFFGPGTRLTVL.

Only a few counts were recorded for this clone. The rearrangement uses TRBV7-8 and TRBJ1-1; TRBD1 matches at 8 bases. This CDR3 is 14 amino acids long. The junction had 5 bases not matched to a gene; V was cut back by 7 bases and J by 1 base. Looked up from germline, CDR1 is SGHVS and CDR2 is FQNEAQ. The CDR3 nucleotides read TGTGCCAGCAAGCCCGACAGGGGGAACACTGAAGCTTTCTTT. It codes for CASKPDRGNTEAFF.

On this clone: The same CDR3 arises from other DNA sequences in this sample as well. This chain joins TRBV5-1 and TRBJ1-1; D gene ambiguous. Germline CDR1 and CDR2: SGHRS and YFSETQ. V was cut by 2 bases and J by 0 bases, with 5 bases left in between. The CDR3 is 13 residues long. The CDR3 region is CASSFSMNTEAFF. DNA for the CDR3: TGCGCCAGCAGCTTTTCCATGAACACTGAAGCTTTCTTT.

V is TRBV11-2 and J is TRBJ2-1; D gene unclear. In germline, CDR1 is SGHAT, CDR2 FQNNGV. V was trimmed by 3 bases and J by 3 bases, leaving 12 bases between them. This CDR3 contains 15 residues. CDR3 DNA: TGTGCCAGCAGCTTGGGGTGGCAGGACTACAATGAGCAGTTCTTC. It is translated as CASSLGWQDYNEQFF.